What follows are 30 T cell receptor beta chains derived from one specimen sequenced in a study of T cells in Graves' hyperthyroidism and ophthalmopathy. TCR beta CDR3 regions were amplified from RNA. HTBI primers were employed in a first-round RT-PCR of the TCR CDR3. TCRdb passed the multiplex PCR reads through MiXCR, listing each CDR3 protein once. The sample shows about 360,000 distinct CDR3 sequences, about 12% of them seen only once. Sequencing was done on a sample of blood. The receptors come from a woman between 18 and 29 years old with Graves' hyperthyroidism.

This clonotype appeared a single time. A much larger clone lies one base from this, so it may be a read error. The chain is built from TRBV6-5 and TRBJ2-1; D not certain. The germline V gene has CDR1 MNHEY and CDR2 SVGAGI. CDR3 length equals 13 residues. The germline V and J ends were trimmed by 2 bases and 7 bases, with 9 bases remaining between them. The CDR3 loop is CASSYPPPNEQFF. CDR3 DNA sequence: TGTGCCAGCAGTTACCCGCCCCCAAATGAGCAGTTCTTC.

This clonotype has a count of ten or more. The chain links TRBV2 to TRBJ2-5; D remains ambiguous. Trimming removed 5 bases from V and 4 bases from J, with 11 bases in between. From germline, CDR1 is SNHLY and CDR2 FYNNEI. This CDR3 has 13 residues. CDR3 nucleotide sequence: TGTGCCAGCAGTAAGGAGAGCCCAGAGACCCAGTACTTC. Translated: CASSKESPETQYF.

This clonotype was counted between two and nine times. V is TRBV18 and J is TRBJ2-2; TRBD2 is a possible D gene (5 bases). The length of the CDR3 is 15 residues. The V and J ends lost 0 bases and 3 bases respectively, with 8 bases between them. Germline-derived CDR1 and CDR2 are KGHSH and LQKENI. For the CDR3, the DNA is TGTGCCAGCTCACCACCGGGAGTAGACACCGGGGAGCTGTTTTTT. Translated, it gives CASSPPGVDTGELFF.

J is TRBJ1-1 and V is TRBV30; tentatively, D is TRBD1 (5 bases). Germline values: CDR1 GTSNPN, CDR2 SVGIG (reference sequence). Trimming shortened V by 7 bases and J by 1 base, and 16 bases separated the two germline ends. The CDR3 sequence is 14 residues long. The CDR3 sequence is CASNGRGGNTEAFF. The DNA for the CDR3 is TGTGCCTCCAACGGAAGGGGCGGGAACACTGAAGCTTTCTTT.

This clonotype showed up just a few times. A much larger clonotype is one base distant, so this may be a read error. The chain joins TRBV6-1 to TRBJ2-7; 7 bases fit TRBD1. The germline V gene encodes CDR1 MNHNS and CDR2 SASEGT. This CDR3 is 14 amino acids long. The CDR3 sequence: CASSDRAVSYERYF. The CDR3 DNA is TGTGCCAGCAGCGACAGGGCGGTCTCCTACGAGCGGTACTTC.

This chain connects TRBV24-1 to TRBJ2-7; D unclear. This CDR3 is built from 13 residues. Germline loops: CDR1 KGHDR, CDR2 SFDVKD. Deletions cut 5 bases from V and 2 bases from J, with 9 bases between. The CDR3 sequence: CATSGKETYEQYF. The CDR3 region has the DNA TGTGCCACCAGTGGTAAAGAAACCTACGAGCAGTACTTC.

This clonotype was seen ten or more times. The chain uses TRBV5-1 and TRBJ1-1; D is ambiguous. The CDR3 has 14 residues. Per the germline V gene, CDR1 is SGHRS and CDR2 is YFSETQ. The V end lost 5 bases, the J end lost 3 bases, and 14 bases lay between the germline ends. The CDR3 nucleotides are TGCGCCAGCAGGTCAGTACCTTTGGACACTGAAGCTTTCTTT. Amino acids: CASRSVPLDTEAFF.

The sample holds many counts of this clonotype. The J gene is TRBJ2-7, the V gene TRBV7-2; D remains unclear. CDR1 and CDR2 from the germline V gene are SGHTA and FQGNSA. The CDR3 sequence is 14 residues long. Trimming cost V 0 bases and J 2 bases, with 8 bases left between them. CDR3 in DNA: TGTGCCAGCAGCTTAGCGACCGGTCCCTACGAGCAGTACTTC. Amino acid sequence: CASSLATGPYEQYF.

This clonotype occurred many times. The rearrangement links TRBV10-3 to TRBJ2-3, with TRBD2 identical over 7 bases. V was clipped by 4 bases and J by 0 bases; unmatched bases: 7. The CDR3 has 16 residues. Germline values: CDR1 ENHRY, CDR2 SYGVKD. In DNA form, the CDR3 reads TGTGCCATCAGTGGGATTAGCGGGCCCAGCACAGATACGCAGTATTTT. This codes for CAISGISGPSTDTQYF.

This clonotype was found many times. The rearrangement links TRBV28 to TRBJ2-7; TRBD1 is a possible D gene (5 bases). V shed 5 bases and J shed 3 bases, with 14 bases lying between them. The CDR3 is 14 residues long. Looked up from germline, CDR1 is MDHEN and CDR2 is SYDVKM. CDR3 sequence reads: CASSDQGTYYEQYF. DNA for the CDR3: TGTGCCAGCAGTGACCAGGGAACATACTACGAGCAGTACTTC.

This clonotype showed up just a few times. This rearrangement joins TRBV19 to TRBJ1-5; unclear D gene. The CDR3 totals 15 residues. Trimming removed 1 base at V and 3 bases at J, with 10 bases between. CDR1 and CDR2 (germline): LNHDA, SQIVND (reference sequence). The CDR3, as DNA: TGTGCCAGTAGTATAGGTGGAGGCGACAATCAGCCCCAGCATTTT. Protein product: CASSIGGGDNQPQHF.

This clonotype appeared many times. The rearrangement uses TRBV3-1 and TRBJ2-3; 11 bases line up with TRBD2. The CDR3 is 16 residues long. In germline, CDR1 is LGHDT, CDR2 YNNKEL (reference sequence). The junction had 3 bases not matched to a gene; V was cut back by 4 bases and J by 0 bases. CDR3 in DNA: TGTGCCAGCAGCCTACGACTAGCGGGGAGCACAGATACGCAGTATTTT. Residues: CASSLRLAGSTDTQYF.

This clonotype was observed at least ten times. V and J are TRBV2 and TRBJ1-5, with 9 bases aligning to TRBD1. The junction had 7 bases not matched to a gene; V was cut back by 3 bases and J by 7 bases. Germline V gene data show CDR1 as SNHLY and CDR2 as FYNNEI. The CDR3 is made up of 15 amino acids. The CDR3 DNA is TGTGCCAGCAGTGACGGGGGGACAGGGTTACAGCCCCAGCATTTT. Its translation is CASSDGGTGLQPQHF.

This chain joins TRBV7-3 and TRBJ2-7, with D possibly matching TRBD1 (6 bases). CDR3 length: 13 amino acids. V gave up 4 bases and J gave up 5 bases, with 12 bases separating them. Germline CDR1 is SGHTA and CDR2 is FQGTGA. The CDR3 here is CASSSQGFDEQYF. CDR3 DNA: TGTGCCAGCAGCTCCCAGGGGTTCGACGAGCAGTACTTC.

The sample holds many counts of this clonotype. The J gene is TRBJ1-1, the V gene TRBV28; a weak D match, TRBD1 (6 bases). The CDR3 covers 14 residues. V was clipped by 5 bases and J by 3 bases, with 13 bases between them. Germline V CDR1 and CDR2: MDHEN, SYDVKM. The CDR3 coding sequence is TGTGCCAGCAGTCGTGGGGGCGTGTACACTGAAGCTTTCTTT. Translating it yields CASSRGGVYTEAFF.

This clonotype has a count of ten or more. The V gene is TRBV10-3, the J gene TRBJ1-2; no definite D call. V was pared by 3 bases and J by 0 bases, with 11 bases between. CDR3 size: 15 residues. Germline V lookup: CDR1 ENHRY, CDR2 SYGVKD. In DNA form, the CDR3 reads TGTGCCATCAGTGAAATTCCGGGGACTAACTATGGCTACACCTTC. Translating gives CAISEIPGTNYGYTF.

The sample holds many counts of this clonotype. CDR3 nucleotide sequence: TGTGCCAGCAGCTTTCTAGCGGGAGGCGGGAAGACCCAGTACTTC. Protein sequence: CASSFLAGGGKTQYF. The chain joins TRBV7-2 to TRBJ2-5, with 11 bases fitting TRBD2. V was clipped by 3 bases and J by 6 bases; unmatched bases: 6. The CDR3 spans 15 residues. Germline lookup yields CDR1 SGHTA and CDR2 FQGNSA.

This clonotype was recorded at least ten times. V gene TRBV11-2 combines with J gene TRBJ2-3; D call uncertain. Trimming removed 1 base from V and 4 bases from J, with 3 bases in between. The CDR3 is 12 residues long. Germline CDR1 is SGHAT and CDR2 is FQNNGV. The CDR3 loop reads CASSLAPDTQYF. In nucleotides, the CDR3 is TGTGCCAGCAGCTTAGCCCCAGATACGCAGTATTTT.

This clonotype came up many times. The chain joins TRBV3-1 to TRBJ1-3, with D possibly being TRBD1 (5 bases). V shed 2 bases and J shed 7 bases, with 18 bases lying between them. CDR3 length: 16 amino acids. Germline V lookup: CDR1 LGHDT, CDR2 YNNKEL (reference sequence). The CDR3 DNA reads TGTGCCAGCAGCCAACAACCGGGACGGATAGCTAACACCATATATTTT. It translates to CASSQQPGRIANTIYF.

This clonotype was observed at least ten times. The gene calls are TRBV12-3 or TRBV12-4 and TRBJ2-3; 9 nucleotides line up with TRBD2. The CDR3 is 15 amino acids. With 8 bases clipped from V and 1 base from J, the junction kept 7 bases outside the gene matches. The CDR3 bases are TGTGCCAGCTCGATCAGGACTAGCGGCACAGATACGCAGTATTTT. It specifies CASSIRTSGTDTQYF.

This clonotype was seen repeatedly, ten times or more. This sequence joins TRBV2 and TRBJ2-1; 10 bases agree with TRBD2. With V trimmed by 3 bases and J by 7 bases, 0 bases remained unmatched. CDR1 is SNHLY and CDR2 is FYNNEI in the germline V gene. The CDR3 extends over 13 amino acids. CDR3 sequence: CASSDSGGNEQFF. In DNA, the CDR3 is TGTGCCAGCAGTGATAGCGGGGGGAATGAGCAGTTCTTC.

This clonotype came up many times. The CDR3, as DNA: TGCGCCAGCAGTTTCAATTGGGAGCAAGAGACCCAGTACTTC. Its translation is CASSFNWEQETQYF. V usage is TRBV10-1 and J usage is TRBJ2-5; possible D gene TRBD2, 5 bases. The V end lost 5 bases, the J end lost 2 bases, and 12 bases lay between the germline ends. The CDR3 consists of 14 residues. CDR1 and CDR2 from the germline V gene are WNHNN and SYGVQD (reference sequence).

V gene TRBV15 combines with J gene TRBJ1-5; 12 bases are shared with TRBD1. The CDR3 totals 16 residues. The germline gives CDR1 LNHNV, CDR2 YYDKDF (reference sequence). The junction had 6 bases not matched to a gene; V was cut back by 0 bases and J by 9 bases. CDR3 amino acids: CATSRDRDRGLVPQHF. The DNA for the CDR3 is TGTGCCACCAGCAGAGATAGGGACAGGGGGCTGGTGCCCCAGCATTTT.

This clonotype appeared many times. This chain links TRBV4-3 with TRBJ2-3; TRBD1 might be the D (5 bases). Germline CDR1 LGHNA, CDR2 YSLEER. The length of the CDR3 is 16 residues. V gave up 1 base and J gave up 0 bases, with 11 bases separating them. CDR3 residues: CASSQARTPSTDTQYF. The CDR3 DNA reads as TGCGCCAGCAGCCAAGCTAGGACACCCAGCACAGATACGCAGTATTTT.

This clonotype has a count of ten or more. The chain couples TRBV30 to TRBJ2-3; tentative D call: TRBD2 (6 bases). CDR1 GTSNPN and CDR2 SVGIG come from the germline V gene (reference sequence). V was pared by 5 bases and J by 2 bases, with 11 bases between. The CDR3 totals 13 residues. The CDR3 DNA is TGTGCCTGGGGGGACTTTGCCACAGATACGCAGTATTTT. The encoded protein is CAWGDFATDTQYF.

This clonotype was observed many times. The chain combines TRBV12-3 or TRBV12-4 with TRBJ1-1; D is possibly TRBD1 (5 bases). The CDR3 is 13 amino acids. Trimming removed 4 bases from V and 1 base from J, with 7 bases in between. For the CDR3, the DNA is TGTGCCAGCAGTTCGGGACCGAACACTGAAGCTTTCTTT. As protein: CASSSGPNTEAFF.

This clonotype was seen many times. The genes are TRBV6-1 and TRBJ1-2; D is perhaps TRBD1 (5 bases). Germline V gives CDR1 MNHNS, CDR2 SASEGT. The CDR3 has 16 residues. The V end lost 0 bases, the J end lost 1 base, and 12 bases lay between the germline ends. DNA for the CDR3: TGTGCCAGCAGTGAAGCCGTCACGGGACTTAACTATGGCTACACCTTC. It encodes CASSEAVTGLNYGYTF.

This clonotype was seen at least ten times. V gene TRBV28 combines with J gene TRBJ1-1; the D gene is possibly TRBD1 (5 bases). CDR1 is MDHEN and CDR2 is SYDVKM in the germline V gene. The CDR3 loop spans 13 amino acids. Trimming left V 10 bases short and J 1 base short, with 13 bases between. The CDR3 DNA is TGTGCCACCAGGGACCCAACGAACACTGAAGCTTTCTTT. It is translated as CATRDPTNTEAFF. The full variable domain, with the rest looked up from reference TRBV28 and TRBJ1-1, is DVKVTQSSRYLVKRTGEKVFLECVQDMDHENMFWYRQDPGLGLRLIYFSYDVKMKEKGDIPEGYSVSREKKERFSLILESASTNQTSMYLCATRDPTNTEAFFGQGTRLTVV.

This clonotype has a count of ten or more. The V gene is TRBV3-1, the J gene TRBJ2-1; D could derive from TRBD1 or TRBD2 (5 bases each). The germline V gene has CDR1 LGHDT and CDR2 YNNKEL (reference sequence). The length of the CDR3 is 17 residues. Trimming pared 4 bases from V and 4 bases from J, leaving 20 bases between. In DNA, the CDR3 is TGTGCCAGCAGCCCTCGTCCTGACAGACTAACTTACAATGAGCAGTTCTTC. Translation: CASSPRPDRLTYNEQFF.

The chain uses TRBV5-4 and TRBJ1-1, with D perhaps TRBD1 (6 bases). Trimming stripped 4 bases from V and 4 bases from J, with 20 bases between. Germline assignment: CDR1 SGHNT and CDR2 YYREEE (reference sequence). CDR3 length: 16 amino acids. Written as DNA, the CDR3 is TGTGCCAGCAGCCCGCGACTGGGGGGCGGGGGCACTGAAGCTTTCTTT. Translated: CASSPRLGGGGTEAFF.